The rows below give T cell receptor beta chains drawn from one sample of a study of blood T cell repertoires in COVID-19. Libraries were prepared by immunoSEQ multiplex PCR; TCRdb keeps only in-frame clonotypes and omits some of them. The sample includes 350,000 or so clones, less than 90% of them seen just once. The material sequenced was PBMCs or T cells enriched from blood (not recorded which). These receptors were taken from a woman in her twenties or thirties who had recovered from COVID-19. CDR3s leave out the opening cysteine and the closing phenylalanine or tryptophan. Each record gives: V gene, D gene, CDR3 protein. A D gene is named only where the DNA matches it firmly.

V gene: TRBV19; D gene: -; CDR3 protein: ASSIGSLEAF
V gene: TRBV7-2; D gene: -; CDR3 protein: ASSLESVGVETQY
V gene: TRBV28; D gene: -; CDR3 protein: ASSSDLKDTGELF
V gene: TRBV19; D gene: TRBD1; CDR3 protein: ASSTGQGANGNTIY
V gene: TRBV5-1; D gene: -; CDR3 protein: ASSTGNNSPLH
V gene: TRBV6-2/TRBV6-3; D gene: -; CDR3 protein: ASSSVGYT
V gene: TRBV6-6; D gene: -; CDR3 protein: ASSPRETQY
V gene: TRBV7-2; D gene: TRBD1; CDR3 protein: ASSKWTGSYEQY
V gene: TRBV30; D gene: TRBD1; CDR3 protein: AWRKGTVSGNTIY
V gene: TRBV15; D gene: TRBD1; CDR3 protein: ATSRGGQGEEKLF
V gene: TRBV19; D gene: TRBD1; CDR3 protein: ASSIWTGTYEQY
V gene: TRBV6-4; D gene: -; CDR3 protein: ASSVGAGYTDTQY
V gene: TRBV28; D gene: TRBD1; CDR3 protein: ASSSTGFEAF
V gene: TRBV12-3/TRBV12-4; D gene: -; CDR3 protein: ASSLAGEQY
V gene: TRBV19; D gene: -; CDR3 protein: ASEDSLTGELF
V gene: TRBV6-5; D gene: TRBD1; CDR3 protein: ASSRGQGWYGYT
V gene: TRBV19; D gene: -; CDR3 protein: ASSAAGVPGHEQY
V gene: TRBV15; D gene: TRBD1; CDR3 protein: ATSRDGQGARKNIQY
V gene: TRBV15; D gene: -; CDR3 protein: ATSWRTGNTGELF
V gene: TRBV6-5; D gene: TRBD1; CDR3 protein: ASSPTGGLGEKLF
V gene: TRBV24-1; D gene: TRBD2; CDR3 protein: ATSASGLAMITDTQY
V gene: TRBV6-2/TRBV6-3; D gene: -; CDR3 protein: ASSYSTQSTGELF
V gene: TRBV2; D gene: TRBD2; CDR3 protein: ASREAGRNTGELF
V gene: TRBV14; D gene: -; CDR3 protein: ASSQVGQANTGELF
V gene: TRBV5-1; D gene: -; CDR3 protein: ASSLEPDTVTREAF
V gene: TRBV12-5; D gene: TRBD2; CDR3 protein: ASGLRLAGTYEQY
V gene: TRBV5-1; D gene: TRBD1; CDR3 protein: ASSSGTAYGYT
V gene: TRBV9; D gene: -; CDR3 protein: ASSVGDPSRFSYEQY
V gene: TRBV7-9; D gene: -; CDR3 protein: ASSFSSPDEQF
V gene: TRBV28; D gene: -; CDR3 protein: ASSLGRQPQH
V gene: TRBV5-1; D gene: -; CDR3 protein: ASSLPGDLYEQY
V gene: TRBV5-4; D gene: TRBD1; CDR3 protein: ASSLQGAYGYT
V gene: TRBV27; D gene: TRBD1; CDR3 protein: ASSGGSEQY
V gene: TRBV21-1; D gene: -; CDR3 protein: ASRTPLYQPQH
V gene: TRBV6-2/TRBV6-3; D gene: TRBD1; CDR3 protein: ASSPGQPNTEAF
V gene: TRBV5-1; D gene: -; CDR3 protein: ASSQWTGLATDTQY
V gene: TRBV12-3/TRBV12-4; D gene: -; CDR3 protein: ASSMSGNTIY
V gene: TRBV7-8; D gene: -; CDR3 protein: ASSPLPQPQH
V gene: TRBV4-3; D gene: TRBD1; CDR3 protein: ASSQDYRGRLGNEQF
V gene: TRBV29-1; D gene: -; CDR3 protein: SVGEAGSSYEQY
V gene: TRBV3-1/TRBV3-2; D gene: -; CDR3 protein: ASSLMGEDTEAF
V gene: TRBV29-1; D gene: -; CDR3 protein: SVVADFGNTIY
V gene: TRBV7-2; D gene: TRBD2; CDR3 protein: ASSLGLAGGSDTQY
V gene: TRBV14; D gene: -; CDR3 protein: ASSPQGNEQF
V gene: TRBV18; D gene: TRBD1; CDR3 protein: ASSPDRERTEAF
V gene: TRBV12-3/TRBV12-4; D gene: -; CDR3 protein: ASSQVPNQPQH
V gene: TRBV5-5; D gene: -; CDR3 protein: ASSLSGDYGYT
V gene: TRBV15; D gene: -; CDR3 protein: ATSRDRGQWEPQH
V gene: TRBV5-5; D gene: -; CDR3 protein: ASSWASMNTEAF
V gene: TRBV7-8; D gene: TRBD1; CDR3 protein: ASTQSGTGGADYGYT
V gene: TRBV28; D gene: -; CDR3 protein: ASSLRTRMLQPQH
V gene: TRBV4-3; D gene: -; CDR3 protein: ASSQGSAGWETQY
V gene: TRBV4-3; D gene: TRBD1; CDR3 protein: ASSQDRRQGRTDTQY